One TCR beta chain is described in this entry. Other DNA variants within this sample encode the same CDR3. The data were produced by immunoSEQ multiplex PCR, yet TCRdb's version contains in-frame clones alone and is incomplete. The table records more than 150,000 clones, around 91% of them present only once. This entry comes from a study of blood T cell repertoires in COVID-19. Overall study: Spain, Italy and the United States supplied samples that represented acute and convalescent COVID-19. T cells, B-cell-depleted T cells, or PBMCs provided the cDNA or gDNA that served as material.

Trimming removed 0 bases at V and 1 base at J, with 7 bases between. The CDR3 has 14 amino acids. Germline CDR1 and CDR2: MNHEY and SVGAGI. Sequenced: peripheral blood. The source of this sequence is a woman aged 40-49 years with acute or convalescent COVID-19. The V gene is TRBV6-5, the J gene TRBJ2-7; weak D call: TRBD1 (5 bases). CDR3 residues: CASSYSPGSYEQYF. For the CDR3, the DNA is TGTGCCAGCAGTTACTCTCCAGGGTCCTACGAGCAGTACTTC.